The clone carrying this TCR beta chain was observed a handful of times. A much larger clonotype is one base distant, so this may be a read error. This sample is part of a study of metastatic and nonmetastatic thyroid tumors. Study context: From malignant and benign thyroid patients, repertoires in blood and in tumor or nodule tissue were compared.

The J segment lost 2 bases and the V segment lost 4 bases, leaving 11 bases of the junction unmatched. The CDR3 spans 17 residues. Before thyroid surgery, none of the patients had received any treatment. TCRdb called clones again from the PCR reads with MiXCR. The table lists about 92,000 clones, 15% of them singletons. The receptor's source is a female donor with papillary thyroid cancer or a benign thyroid nodule (not recorded which). Some clones in this sample may be carry-over from other donors' samples. The chain recombines TRBV12-3 or TRBV12-4 with TRBJ2-3; the match to TRBD2 covers 8 bases. The source material was blood. CDR3 protein: CASSSLRGGTITDTQYF. CDR3 DNA sequence: TGTGCCAGCAGTTCCCTCCGGGGGGGGACTATCACAGATACGCAGTATTTT.